The sequence of this T cell receptor beta chain was determined in a study of blood T cell repertoires in COVID-19. Study-level information: T cells, B-cell-depleted T cells, or PBMCs provided the cDNA or gDNA that served as material.

Germline CDR1 reads LNHNV; CDR2 reads YYDKDF (reference sequence). The CDR3 has 13 residues. V lost 0 bases to trimming and J lost 7 bases; unmatched junction nucleotides: 1. Participant ages covered about 18 to 89 years across approximately 25 US areas. Only in-frame clones appear in the TCRdb table, and some are missing; sequencing was by immunoSEQ multiplex PCR. The data contain around 340,000 clones, approximately 86% of them seen just once; the ten biggest clones take up about 4.2%. In this sample, this clone turned up once. Sequencing was carried out using PBMCs or T cells enriched from blood (not recorded which). The TCR was taken from a woman between 35 and 50 years old with acute COVID-19. The J gene is TRBJ2-7, the V gene TRBV15, with 9 bases aligning to TRBD2. As DNA, the CDR3 is TGTGCCACCAGCAGAGATCTAGCGGGGGAGCAGTACTTC. Translation: CATSRDLAGEQYF.